One sample yielded the 3 T cell receptor beta chains listed below, sequenced in a study of Ad26.COV2.S vaccination and SARS-CoV-2 variants (dated by TCRdb to the early 2020s). Libraries were prepared through the immunoSEQ multiplex PCR assay. Entries here come from immuneACCESS through TCRdb and include only in-frame sequences with V and J called. Some clones fail to appear in such tables; in the studies checked, an unresolved V gene covers under half of the shortfall, and the cause of the remainder is unknown. Across this sample there are some 520,000 clones, with around nine tenths seen only once. The top ten constitute roughly 13% of the sample. Explained via the paper, the treatment or condition label denotes: 19 received Ad26.COV2.S at low or high dose, single or two shots; several received placebo; per-sample allocation not given. Repertoires of vaccine and placebo recipients were sequenced from samples taken on day 63 after the first injection.

The material sequenced was peripheral blood, taken in a trial of Ad26.COV2.S vaccine versus placebo. The receptors were sampled from a person between 18 and 65 years old who received the Ad26.COV2.S COVID-19 vaccine or a placebo.

This clone was found a few times. The genes are TRBV7-9 and TRBJ1-4; D gene uncertain. CDR3 length: 14 residues. The germline V gene has CDR1 SEHNR and CDR2 FQNEAQ (reference sequence). Trimming shortened V by 5 bases and J by 8 bases, and 15 bases separated the two germline ends. DNA for the CDR3: TGTGCCAGCAGCATCTCCTCGTCTAGCGAAAAACTGTTTTTT. This codes for CASSISSSSEKLFF.

This chain uses TRBV29-1 with TRBJ2-2, with 9 bases that match TRBD2. Germline V gene lookup returns CDR1 SQVTM and CDR2 ANQGSEA. V shed 4 bases and J 2 bases; nucleotides not matched to a gene: 5. There are 15 residues in the CDR3. The CDR3 DNA is TGCAGCGTTGTGACTAGCGGACTAAACACCGGGGAGCTGTTTTTT. It specifies CSVVTSGLNTGELFF.

V is TRBV19 and J is TRBJ2-3, with 10 bases lining up with TRBD2. The CDR3 is 16 residues long. The ends lost 5 bases at V and 0 bases at J; junction bases unmatched: 5. Per the germline V gene, CDR1 is LNHDA and CDR2 is SQIVND (reference sequence). DNA of the CDR3: TGTGCCAGTAGTCCGATAGCGGGAGGCAGCACAGATACGCAGTATTTT. Amino acid sequence: CASSPIAGGSTDTQYF.